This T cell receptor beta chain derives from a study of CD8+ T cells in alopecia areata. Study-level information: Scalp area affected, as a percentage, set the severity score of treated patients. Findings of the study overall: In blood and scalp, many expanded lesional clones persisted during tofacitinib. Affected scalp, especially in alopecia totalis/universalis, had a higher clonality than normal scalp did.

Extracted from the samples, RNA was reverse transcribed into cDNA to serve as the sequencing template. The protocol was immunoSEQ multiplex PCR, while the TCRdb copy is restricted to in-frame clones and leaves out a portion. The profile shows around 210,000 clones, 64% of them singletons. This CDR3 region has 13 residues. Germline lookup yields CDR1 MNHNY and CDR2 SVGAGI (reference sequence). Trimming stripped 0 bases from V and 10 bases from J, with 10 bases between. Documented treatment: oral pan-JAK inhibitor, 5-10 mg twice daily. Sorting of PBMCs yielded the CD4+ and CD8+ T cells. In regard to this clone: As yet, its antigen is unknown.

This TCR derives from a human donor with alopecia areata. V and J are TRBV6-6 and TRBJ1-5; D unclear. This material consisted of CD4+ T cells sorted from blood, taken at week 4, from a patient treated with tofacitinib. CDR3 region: CASSYSIVVPQHF. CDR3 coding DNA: TGTGCCAGCAGTTACTCGATTGTAGTCCCCCAGCATTTT.